A single sample is the source of the 16 T cell receptor gamma chains below, sequenced in a study of intestinal T cells in coeliac disease. Under 13 formalin-fixed paraffin-embedded scrolls, each 5 µm thick, supplied each case's genomic DNA. The TRG library came from 200 ng of biopsy DNA amplified with LymphoTrack primers. TCRdb applied CATT to the multiplex PCR reads for clone calling. The data show thousands of gamma-chain clones, with over 40% seen just once and 4.5% to 6% held by the top ten. Source material: a duodenal biopsy. These receptors all come from a human donor with celiac disease.

Concerning this clone itself: Other DNA variants within this sample encode the same CDR3. The CDR3 sequence: CATWDGGMGNYYKKLF. Written as DNA, the CDR3 is TGTGCCACCTGGGACGGGGGAATGGGTAATTATTATAAGAAACTCTTT. J is TRGJ1 or TRGJ2 and V is TRGV2. V lost 0 bases to trimming and J lost 1 base; unmatched junction nucleotides: 9. Germline V lookup: CDR1 EGSNGY, CDR2 YDSYNSKV. This CDR3 has 16 residues.

On this clone itself: This sample includes further DNA sequences coding for the same CDR3. The chain joins TRGV2 to TRGJP2. The CDR3 is made up of 14 amino acids. Per the germline V gene, CDR1 is EGSNGY and CDR2 is YDSYNSKV. Trimming took 2 bases from V and 3 from J; bases not matched to a gene: 3. This CDR3 reads CATWDVRSDWIKTF. The CDR3 DNA follows: TGTGCCACCTGGGACGTTCGTAGTGATTGGATCAAGACGTTT.

DNA of the CDR3: TGTGCTGCGTGGGATAGGTTTTTTTATTATTATAAGAAACTCTTT. This sequence encodes CAAWDRFFYYYKKLF. The chain joins TRGV10 to TRGJ1 or TRGJ2. TRGV10 is an ORF, and what it does is uncertain. This CDR3 has 15 amino acids. Trimming at V came to 8 bases and at J to 2 bases, leaving 13 bases not matched to a gene.

Notes on this clone: This specimen includes other DNA sequences encoding the same CDR3. The rearrangement joins TRGV2 to TRGJ1 or TRGJ2. The CDR3 loop spans 13 amino acids. Germline CDR1 is EGSNGY and CDR2 is YDSYNSKV. Trimming cost V 0 bases and J 7 bases; bases outside gene matches: 6. CDR3 bases: TGTGCCACCTGGGACGGGCCCGGCTATAAGAAACTCTTT. Translation: CATWDGPGYKKLF.

This clone was detected a few times. A much larger clone sits a single nucleotide away, making a read error possible. J is TRGJ1 or TRGJ2 and V is TRGV9. Germline loops: CDR1 GITISATS, CDR2 ISYDGTV (reference sequence). This CDR3 region has 9 residues. The CDR3 protein is CASWEVAVF. DNA for the CDR3: TGTGCCTCGTGGGAGGTGGCCGTCTTT.

This clone was counted only a few times. This chain connects TRGV2 to TRGJ1 or TRGJ2. The CDR3 is 9 amino acids. The germline V gene encodes CDR1 EGSNGY and CDR2 YDSYNSKV. V lost 9 bases and J lost 6; bases outside the gene matches: 2. CDR3: CATGYKKLF. The CDR3, as DNA: TGTGCCACCGGTTATAAGAAACTCTTT.

V is TRGV9 and J is TRGJ1 or TRGJ2. The CDR3 has 14 residues. Per germline, CDR1 GITISATS and CDR2 ISYDGTV (reference sequence). V lost 0 bases, J lost 12 bases, and 14 bases stayed unmatched. CDR3 sequence (DNA): TGTGCCTTGTGGGAGGTGCTTATCCCCTCGGGGAAACTCTTT. Its translation: CALWEVLIPSGKLF.

This sequence joins TRGV2 and TRGJP1. The J segment lost 8 bases and the V segment lost 2 bases, leaving 8 bases of the junction unmatched. Germline lookup yields CDR1 EGSNGY and CDR2 YDSYNSKV. The CDR3 length is 14 residues. CDR3 bases: TGTGCCACCTGGGACGTTTGGGCGGGTTGGTTCAAGATATTT. This codes for CATWDVWAGWFKIF.

The rearrangement joins TRGV8 to TRGJ1 or TRGJ2. Germline CDR1 reads VENAVY; CDR2 reads YDSYNSRV. CDR3 length: 13 residues. The V gene end was trimmed by 3 bases and the J gene end by 3 bases; junction bases not matched to a gene: 5. The CDR3 coding sequence is TGTGCCACCTGGGATCCCCCTTATTATAAGAAACTCTTT. Translating it yields CATWDPPYYKKLF.

The gene calls are TRGV10 and TRGJP1. TRGV10 is classed as an ORF, of uncertain function. J gave up 10 bases and V 8 bases, and 26 bases lay outside the gene matches. This CDR3 contains 18 residues. CDR3 in amino acids: CAAWDYPPFAHWLWFKIF. CDR3 DNA sequence: TGTGCTGCGTGGGATTATCCCCCTTTTGCCCACTGGCTTTGGTTCAAGATATTT.

Comment on this clone: Its ends do not fully match the called genes, so a read error is possible. This sequence joins TRGV4 and TRGJ1 or TRGJ2. Germline V gene lookup returns CDR1 EGSTGY and CDR2 YDSYTSSV. This CDR3 spans 15 amino acids. The CDR3 spells CAAWEGGDYYYKKLF. CDR3 DNA: TGTGCCGCCTGGGAGGGGGGGGATTATTATTATAAGAAACTCTTT.

The rearrangement links TRGV2 to TRGJP2. This CDR3 contains 14 residues. J gave up 8 bases and V 12 bases, and 18 bases lay outside the gene matches. Germline V gives CDR1 EGSNGY, CDR2 YDSYNSKV. This chain's CDR3 is CALGLRVVDWIKTF. Written as DNA, the CDR3 is TGTGCCCTGGGGTTGCGTGTAGTGGATTGGATCAAGACGTTT.

This clone has only a few counts. Within the sample, other DNA sequences also encode this same CDR3. This chain joins TRGV2 and TRGJP1. With 0 bases clipped from V and 0 bases from J, the junction kept 4 bases outside the gene matches. The CDR3 loop spans 16 amino acids. The germline gives CDR1 EGSNGY, CDR2 YDSYNSKV. CDR3 DNA sequence: TGTGCCACCTGGGACGGGCCGGATACCACTGGTTGGTTCAAGATATTT. Its translation: CATWDGPDTTGWFKIF.

The rearrangement links TRGV10 to TRGJP1. TRGV10 is marked as an open reading frame, function uncertain. The CDR3 has 10 residues. Trimming removed 12 bases from V and 12 bases from J; junction bases left unmatched: 8. CDR3 residues: CAAPRGFKIF. CDR3 DNA sequence: TGTGCTGCCCCCCGGGGGTTCAAGATATTT.

The rearrangement links TRGV2 to TRGJ1 or TRGJ2. The length of the CDR3 is 16 residues. After removal of 1 base from V and 8 bases from J, the junction contained 17 bases not matched to a gene. Per germline, CDR1 EGSNGY and CDR2 YDSYNSKV. The CDR3 loop reads CATWDGPRSGGDKKLF. The CDR3 DNA reads TGTGCCACCTGGGACGGCCCCCGATCCGGGGGGGATAAGAAACTCTTT.

The chain joins TRGV11 to TRGJ1 or TRGJ2. TRGV11 is assigned to the ORF class and has an uncertain function. This CDR3 is 13 amino acids long. V lost 7 bases, J lost 3 bases, and 6 bases stayed unmatched. CDR3 in amino acids: CACWIGLYYKKLF. Written as DNA, the CDR3 is TGTGCCTGCTGGATAGGGCTTTATTATAAGAAACTCTTT.